This TCR beta chain appears in the sequencing data of a study of glioma-infiltrating T cells after dendritic cell vaccination. The method was immunoSEQ multiplex PCR; TCRdb's version includes in-frame clones alone and lacks a portion of them. The sample holds about 90,000 clones, around 86% seen once. Time point here: after dendritic cell vaccination, including at tumor progression/relapse. Fresh-frozen tumor tissue and more than two years of survival data were available for all. None of the glioblastoma patients had an isocitrate dehydrogenase mutation. PBMC sampling occurred before vaccination, two weeks after the third dose, and at progression. Germline assignment: CDR1 SGHRS and CDR2 YFSETQ. This CDR3 has 14 residues. V dropped 0 bases and J dropped 8 bases, with 12 bases sitting between them.

The source of this sequence is a human donor with glioblastoma. The V gene is TRBV5-1, the J gene TRBJ1-5; tentatively, D is TRBD1 (5 bases). The source was blood, collected after dendritic cell vaccination. The CDR3: CASSLEGYGEPQHF. The DNA for the CDR3 is TGCGCCAGCAGCTTGGAGGGGTATGGGGAGCCCCAGCATTTT.